Sequencing of this T cell receptor (beta chain) was carried out in a study of Ad26.COV2.S vaccination and SARS-CoV-2 variants. V trimming: 5 bases; J trimming: 5 bases; junction bases outside the gene matches: 7. Germline V lookup: CDR1 PRHDT, CDR2 FYEKMQ (reference sequence). This CDR3 has 15 amino acids. Using immunoSEQ multiplex PCR, the repertoire was profiled, and TCRdb retains in-frame clones only, with some absent. This sample has approximately 420,000 clones; approximately 90% occur once, and the top ten carry about 3.6%. Treatment: roughly 20 received Ad26.COV2.S at low or high dose, single or two shots; 5 received placebo; per-sample allocation not given. Sample collection was performed on day 63 after the first vaccine or placebo injection.

Sequences were derived from peripheral blood, sampled in a trial of Ad26.COV2.S vaccine versus placebo. The V and J genes are TRBV13 and TRBJ2-7, with 12 bases lining up with TRBD2. The receptor was isolated from a person aged 18-65 years who received the Ad26.COV2.S COVID-19 vaccine or a placebo. In DNA, the CDR3 is TGTGCCAGCAGCGCCACTAGCGGGGGGTACAACGAGCAGTACTTC. Translated: CASSATSGGYNEQYF.